This record concerns one T cell receptor (beta chain) sequence. Its cognate antigen has yet to be identified. Per-nucleotide qualities are absent, and no much larger clonotype sits a single base away. These data originate in a study of blood T cell repertoires in COVID-19 (dated by TCRdb to the early 2020s). Regarding the research as a whole: Collaborator samples came from the United States, Italy and Spain and covered acute and convalescent phases of COVID-19. The material from the prospective study consisted of cDNA or gDNA derived from T cells, B-cell-depleted T cells, or PBMCs. The dataset comprised deeply sampled blood TCRbeta repertoires from subjects exposed to, actively infected with, or recovered from COVID-19. The repertoires were released in a freely available public database meant as a resource for research on the immune response to SARS-CoV-2. Samples came from the ongoing ImmuneRACE study (first 160 participants) plus 1,254 subjects from 6 global collaborators. Nearly every sample came with metadata listing a de-identified subject ID, COVID-19 status, age in years and sex. Where HLA class I and class II types were available, the types were taken from metadata supplied by the sample provider, not from assay-based typing.

Study-wide conclusions, independent of this receptor: Clinical and demographic metadata were provided uncurated, with the amount varying by source and participant.

In the prospective study, participants were about 18 to 89 years old, resided in about 25 geographic areas of the United States, and were enrolled through a virtual design. In the prospective study, participants were assigned to cohorts based on the clinical history participants reported in a screening survey and a study questionnaire. Exposed participants had been in contact with someone with a PCR-confirmed or clinician-diagnosed COVID-19 case within 2 weeks of study entry. Mobile phlebotomists in the prospective study collected whole blood, serum and a nasopharyngeal or oropharyngeal swab from every participant. Additional blood draws and questionnaires over a 2-month period could optionally be provided by prospective study participants. Blood samples from the prospective study were shipped frozen or at room temperature prior to DNA extraction. TCRbeta CDR3 regions were amplified from genomic DNA by means of the immunoSEQ Assay, a bias-controlled multiplex PCR. The study's own analysis went as follows. Nucleated cell counts per sample were estimated from amplification of reference gene primers within the assay. Sequence reads were collapsed and filtered to measure the absolute abundance of every unique TCRbeta CDR3 rearrangement. For each sample, productive Simpson clonality was calculated as the square root of Simpson's diversity index across productive rearrangements. Here the immuneACCESS table is served through TCRdb, limited to in-frame sequences with V and J called. Missing clones are a known gap in these copies; in checked studies unresolved V genes cover under half, and the rest lacks a known reason. The DNA gave D and trimming, while V, J and clone size come from that table. Here the sample has about 190,000 clones; around 83% occur a single time. 3.2% of the sample is held by the ten biggest clonotypes.

The receptor comes from a woman aged 25 to 39 who had been exposed to COVID-19. Material for sequencing was PBMCs or T cells enriched from blood (not recorded which).

The base sequence is TGTGCCAGTCTAAGGGGTGTTAATCAGCCCCAGCATTTT. Translated, this gives CASLRGVNQPQHF. The chain couples TRBV19 to TRBJ1-5; the D gene is perhaps TRBD1, from 5 matching bases. For CDR1 and CDR2, the germline V gene (reference sequence) lists LNHDA and SQIVND. Including the terminal cysteine and phenylalanine, the CDR3 comprises 13 residues. Solely the CDR3 DNA is kept, with 39 bases framed from the first base. At the junction V is shortened by 8 bases and J by 4 bases, with 12 bases in between.